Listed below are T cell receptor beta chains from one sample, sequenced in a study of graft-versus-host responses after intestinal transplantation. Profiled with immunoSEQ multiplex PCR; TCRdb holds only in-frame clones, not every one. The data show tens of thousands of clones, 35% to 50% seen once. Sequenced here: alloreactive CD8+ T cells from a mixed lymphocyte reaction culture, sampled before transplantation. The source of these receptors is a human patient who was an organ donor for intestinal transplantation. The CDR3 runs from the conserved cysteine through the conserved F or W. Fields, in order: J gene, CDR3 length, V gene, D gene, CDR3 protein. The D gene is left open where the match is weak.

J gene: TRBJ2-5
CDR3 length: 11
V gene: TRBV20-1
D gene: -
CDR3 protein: CSATNGGTQYF

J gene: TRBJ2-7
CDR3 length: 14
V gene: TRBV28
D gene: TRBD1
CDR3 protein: CASSPGTGTYEQYF

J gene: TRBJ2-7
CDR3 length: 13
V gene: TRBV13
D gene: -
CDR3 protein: CASSPGVSDEQYF

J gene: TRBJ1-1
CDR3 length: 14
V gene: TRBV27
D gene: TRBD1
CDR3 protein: CASSFQGGSIEAFF

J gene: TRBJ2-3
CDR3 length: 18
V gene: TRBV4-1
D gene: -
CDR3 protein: CASSVNGPSNFITDTQYF

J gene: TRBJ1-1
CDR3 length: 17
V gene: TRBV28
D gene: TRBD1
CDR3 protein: CASSLFPNRGWGTEAFF

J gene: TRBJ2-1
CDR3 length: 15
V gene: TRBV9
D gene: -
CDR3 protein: CASSVDSLPGNEQFF

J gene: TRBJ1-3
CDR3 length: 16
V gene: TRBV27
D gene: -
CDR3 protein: CASTIGAGDSGNTIYF

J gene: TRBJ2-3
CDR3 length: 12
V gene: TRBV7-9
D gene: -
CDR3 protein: CASSLTPDTQYF

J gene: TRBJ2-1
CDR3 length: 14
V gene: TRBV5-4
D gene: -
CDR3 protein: CASSSRAGYNEQFF

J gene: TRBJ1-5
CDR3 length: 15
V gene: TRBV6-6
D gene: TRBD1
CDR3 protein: CASSYSGQGNQPQHF

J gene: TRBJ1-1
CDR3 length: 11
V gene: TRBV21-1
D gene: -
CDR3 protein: CASSEDKGAFF

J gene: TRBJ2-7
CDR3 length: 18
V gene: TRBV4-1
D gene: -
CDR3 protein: CASPPTRIAETLIYEQYF

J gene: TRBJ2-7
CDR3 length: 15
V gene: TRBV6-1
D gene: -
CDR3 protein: CASSDFPLGAYEQYF

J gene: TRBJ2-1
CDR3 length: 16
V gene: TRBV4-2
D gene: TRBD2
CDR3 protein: CASSLREGGAHNEQFF

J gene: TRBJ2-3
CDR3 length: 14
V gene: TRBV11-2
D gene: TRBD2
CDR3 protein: CASSLAGGPDTQYF

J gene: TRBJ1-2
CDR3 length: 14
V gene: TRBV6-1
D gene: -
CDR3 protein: CASSSPGYFYGYTF

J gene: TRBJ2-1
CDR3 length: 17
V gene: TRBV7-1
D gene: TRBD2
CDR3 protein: CASSRRTSGRVGNEQFF

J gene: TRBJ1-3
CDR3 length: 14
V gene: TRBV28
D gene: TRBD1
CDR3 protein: CASSPGQGAYTIYF

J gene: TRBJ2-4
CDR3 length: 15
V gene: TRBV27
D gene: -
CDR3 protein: CASSPTPAGAHIQYF

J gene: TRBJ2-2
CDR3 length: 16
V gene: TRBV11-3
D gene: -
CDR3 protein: CASSPYEGPNTGELFF

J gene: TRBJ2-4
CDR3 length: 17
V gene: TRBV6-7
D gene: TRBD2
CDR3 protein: CASRELAGPKAKNIQYF

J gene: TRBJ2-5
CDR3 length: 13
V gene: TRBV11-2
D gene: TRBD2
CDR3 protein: CASSLRAGWTQYF

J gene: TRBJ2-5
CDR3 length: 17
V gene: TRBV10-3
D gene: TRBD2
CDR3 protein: CAISDGVAGEVGETQYF

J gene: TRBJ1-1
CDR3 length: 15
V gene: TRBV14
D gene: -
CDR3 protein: CASRPLWELNTEAFF

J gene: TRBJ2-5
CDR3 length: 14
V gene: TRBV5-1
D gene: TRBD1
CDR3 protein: CASSDPGTVETQYF

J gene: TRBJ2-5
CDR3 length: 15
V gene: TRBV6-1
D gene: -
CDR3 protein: CASSAPGPFRETQYF

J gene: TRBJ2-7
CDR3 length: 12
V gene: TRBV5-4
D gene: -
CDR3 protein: CASSLGLNEQYF

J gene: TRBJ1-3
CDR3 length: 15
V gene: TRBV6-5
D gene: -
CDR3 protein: CASSYSGARGNTIYF

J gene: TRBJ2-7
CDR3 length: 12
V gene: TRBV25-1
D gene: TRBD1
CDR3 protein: CASGQGAYEQYF

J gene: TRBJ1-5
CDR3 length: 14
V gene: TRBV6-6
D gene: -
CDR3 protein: CASRLDSSNQPQHF

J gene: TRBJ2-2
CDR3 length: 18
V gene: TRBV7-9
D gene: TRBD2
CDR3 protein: CASSTRTSGRAIPGELFF

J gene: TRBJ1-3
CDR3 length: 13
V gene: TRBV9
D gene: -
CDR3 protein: CASSEFVGNTIYF

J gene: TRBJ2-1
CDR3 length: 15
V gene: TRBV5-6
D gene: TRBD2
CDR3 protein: CASSLPLREGHEQFF

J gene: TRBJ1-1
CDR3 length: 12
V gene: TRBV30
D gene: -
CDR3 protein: CAQEGAGPEAFF

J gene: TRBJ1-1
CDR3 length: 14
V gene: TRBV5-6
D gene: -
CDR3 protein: CASSLGTMNTEAFF

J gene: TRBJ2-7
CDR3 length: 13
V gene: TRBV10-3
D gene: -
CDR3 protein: CAIAPPNAYEQYF

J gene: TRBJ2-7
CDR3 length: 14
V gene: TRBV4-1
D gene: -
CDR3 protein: CASSQVGRDYEQYF

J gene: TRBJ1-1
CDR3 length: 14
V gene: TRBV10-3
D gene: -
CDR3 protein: CAIRPTQGDTEAFF

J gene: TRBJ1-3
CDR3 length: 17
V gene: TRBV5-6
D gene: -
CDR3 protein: CASGSDHDGYSGNTIYF

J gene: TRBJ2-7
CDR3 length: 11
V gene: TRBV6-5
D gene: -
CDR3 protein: CASSLNHEQYF

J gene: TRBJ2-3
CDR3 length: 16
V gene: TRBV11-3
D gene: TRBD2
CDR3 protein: CASSLEAGGPEDTQYF

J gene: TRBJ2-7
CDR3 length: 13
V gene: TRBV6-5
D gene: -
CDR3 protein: CASSVTGTYEQYF

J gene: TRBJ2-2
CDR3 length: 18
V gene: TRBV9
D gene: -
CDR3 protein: CASSVDSLFQGVTGELFF

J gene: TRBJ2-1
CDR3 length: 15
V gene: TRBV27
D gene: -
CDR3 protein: CASSTWVSAYNEQFF

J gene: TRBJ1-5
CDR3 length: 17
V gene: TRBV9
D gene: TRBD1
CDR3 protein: CASSVRTGSYSNQPQHF

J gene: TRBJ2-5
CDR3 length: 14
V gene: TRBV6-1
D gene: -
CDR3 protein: CASSEAGYQETQYF

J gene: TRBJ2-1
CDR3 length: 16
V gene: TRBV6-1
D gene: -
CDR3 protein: CASSEAQVSSYNEQFF

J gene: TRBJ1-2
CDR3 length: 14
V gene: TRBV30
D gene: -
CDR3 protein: CAWSPGVGNYGYTF

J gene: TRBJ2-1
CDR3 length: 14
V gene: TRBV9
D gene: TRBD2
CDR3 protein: CASSAALADNEQFF

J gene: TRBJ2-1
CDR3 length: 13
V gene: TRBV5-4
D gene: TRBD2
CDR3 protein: CASRASGGNEQFF

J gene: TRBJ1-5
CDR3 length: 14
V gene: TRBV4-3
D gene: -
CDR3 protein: CASSQDREYQPQHF

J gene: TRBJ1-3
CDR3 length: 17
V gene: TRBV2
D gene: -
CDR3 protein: CASSMIPGRFSGNTIYF

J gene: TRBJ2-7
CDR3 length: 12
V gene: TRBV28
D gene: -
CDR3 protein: CASSPAGYEQYF

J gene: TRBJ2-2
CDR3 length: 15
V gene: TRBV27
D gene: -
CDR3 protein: CASSFGGSRTGELFF

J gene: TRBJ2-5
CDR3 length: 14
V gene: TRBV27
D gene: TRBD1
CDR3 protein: CASSWSGGFETQYF

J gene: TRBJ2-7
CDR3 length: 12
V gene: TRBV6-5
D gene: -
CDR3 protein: CASSPGGYEQYF

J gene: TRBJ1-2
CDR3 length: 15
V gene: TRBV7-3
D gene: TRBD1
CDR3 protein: CASSSTRTGVHGYTF